This entry concerns a single TCR beta chain. This record belongs to a study of blood T cell repertoires in COVID-19. Study details: The analysed material was cDNA or gDNA that came from T cells, B-cell-depleted T cells, or PBMCs.

CDR3 length: 15 amino acids. V was clipped by 4 bases and J by 5 bases; unmatched bases: 8. Germline assignment: CDR1 LGHDT and CDR2 YNNKEL (reference sequence). In the authors' methods: Cell counts per sample came from amplifying reference gene primers. Data came from immunoSEQ multiplex PCR; TCRdb stores just in-frame clones and leaves some out. D and trimming were read from the DNA, whereas the V and J calls and clone size are those reported in that table. The repertoire holds 350,000 to 450,000 clones, with roughly 85% as singletons. This sequence joins TRBV3-1 (or the pseudogene TRBV3-2) and TRBJ1-1; 9 bases map to TRBD1. Source material: peripheral blood. The TCR was taken from a woman between 18 and 29 years old with acute or convalescent COVID-19. CDR3 sequence: CASSLPGQGQTEAFF. As DNA, the CDR3 is TGTGCCAGCAGCCTACCCGGACAGGGGCAAACTGAAGCTTTCTTT.